This T cell receptor (beta chain) stems from a study of early T cells in non-severe SARS-CoV-2 infection. Study-wide background: Bulk RNA taken from unsorted whole blood was sequenced, leaving chains unpaired.

The V gene's germline CDR1 is SNHLY and CDR2 FYNNEI. The CDR3 totals 12 residues. Trimming removed 7 bases at V and 7 bases at J, with 10 bases between. Overall study findings and caveats: VDJdb matching, biased toward anti-spike CD8 responses, missed private and CD4 specificities.

Researchers tagged individual cDNA molecules with unique molecular identifiers. MiXCR was run by TCRdb on the 5' RACE reads, yielding one entry per CDR3 protein. This table holds tens of thousands of distinct CDR3 sequences, over 9.5% found once. This clonotype was observed a few times. The antigen is not known. Sample: whole blood, taken at baseline. The chain couples TRBV2 to TRBJ2-2; the D is unclear. This TCR derives from an adult who was a healthcare worker with PCR-confirmed SARS-CoV-2 infection or an uninfected control (not recorded which). This CDR3 reads CASTSDVGELFF. CDR3 bases: TGTGCCAGCACCAGTGACGTCGGGGAGCTGTTTTTT.